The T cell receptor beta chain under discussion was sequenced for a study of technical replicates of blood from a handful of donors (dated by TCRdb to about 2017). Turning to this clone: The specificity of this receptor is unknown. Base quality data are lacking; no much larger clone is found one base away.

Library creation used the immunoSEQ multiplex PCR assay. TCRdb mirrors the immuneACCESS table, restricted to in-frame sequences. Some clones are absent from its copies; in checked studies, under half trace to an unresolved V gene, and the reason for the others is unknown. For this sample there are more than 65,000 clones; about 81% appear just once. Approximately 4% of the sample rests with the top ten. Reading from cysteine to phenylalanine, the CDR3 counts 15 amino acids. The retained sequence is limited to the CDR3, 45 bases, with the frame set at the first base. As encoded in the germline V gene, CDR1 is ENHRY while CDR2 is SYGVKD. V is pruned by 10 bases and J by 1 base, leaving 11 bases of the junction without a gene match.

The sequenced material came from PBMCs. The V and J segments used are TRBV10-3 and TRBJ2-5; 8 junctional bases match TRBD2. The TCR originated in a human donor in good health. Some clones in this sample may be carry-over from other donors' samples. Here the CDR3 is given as CATSRGSGAQETQYF. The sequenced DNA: TGTGCCACCTCTCGAGGTAGCGGGGCCCAAGAGACCCAGTACTTC.